This T cell receptor beta chain was observed in a study of blood T cells in healthy people across ages. The CDR3 has 14 residues. From germline, CDR1 is MDHEN and CDR2 SYDVKM. V trimming: 11 bases; J trimming: 6 bases; junction bases outside the gene matches: 15. Study observations and caveats: As naive T cell percentage varied, TCR beta diversity correlated strongly with it.

A second about 7 to 12 cycle PCR used barcoded and J-beta primers. MiXCR was run by TCRdb on the 5' RACE reads, yielding one entry per CDR3 protein. The sample holds 1.5 million to 2 million distinct CDR3 sequences, roughly 30% seen once. This clonotype was seen many times. Its antigen is not identified. This clonotype originated in a woman under 40 in good health. This rearrangement joins TRBV28 to TRBJ2-7, with TRBD2 matching 8 bases. Sequenced material: blood. CDR3 loop: CASYSGLVSSEQYF. The CDR3 bases are TGTGCCTCCTACTCGGGACTAGTCTCTTCCGAGCAGTACTTC.